Presented here are 22 T cell receptor beta chains from one specimen sequenced in a study of blood T cell repertoires in COVID-19. Some clones are missing from TCRdb's copy, which holds only in-frame ones; the method was immunoSEQ multiplex PCR. This repertoire shows about 140,000 clones, 76% found once; its top ten account for roughly 4.2%. The sample comprised peripheral blood. Every receptor here comes from a man aged 55 to 70 with acute or convalescent COVID-19.

The chain joins TRBV7-2 to TRBJ2-2; tentative D call: TRBD1 (6 bases). Germline CDR1 SGHTA, CDR2 FQGNSA. The CDR3 is 15 amino acids. The germline V and J ends were trimmed by 4 bases and 1 base, with 10 bases remaining between them. CDR3 amino acids: CASSSGTLNTGELFF. The CDR3 DNA is TGTGCCAGCAGCTCCGGGACATTGAACACCGGGGAGCTGTTTTTT.

The rearrangement links TRBV5-6 to TRBJ2-3; possible D gene TRBD2, 6 bases. Germline V gene data show CDR1 as SGHDT and CDR2 as YYEEEE. Trimming cost V 4 bases and J 0 bases, with 15 bases left between them. The CDR3 loop spans 16 amino acids. CDR3 loop: CASSRRTGTSTDTQYF. CDR3 DNA: TGTGCCAGCAGCCGGCGGACCGGGACTAGCACAGATACGCAGTATTTT.

V usage is TRBV27 and J usage is TRBJ2-1, with 7 bases that match TRBD1. Germline V gene lookup returns CDR1 MNHEY and CDR2 SMNVEV (reference sequence). This CDR3 comprises 15 residues. The J segment lost 5 bases and the V segment lost 3 bases, leaving 7 bases of the junction unmatched. This chain's CDR3 is CASSLGTVLNNEQFF. The DNA for the CDR3 is TGTGCCAGCAGTTTGGGGACAGTTCTAAACAATGAGCAGTTCTTC.

This sequence joins TRBV7-9 and TRBJ2-6, with TRBD1 matching 7 bases. The V and J ends lost 2 bases and 0 bases, in that order; junction bases with no gene match: 7. Germline V lookup: CDR1 SEHNR, CDR2 FQNEAQ (reference sequence). This CDR3 is built from 18 residues. CDR3 loop: CASSLSGGILSGANVLTF. CDR3 DNA sequence: TGTGCCAGCAGCTTATCAGGGGGAATACTCTCTGGGGCCAACGTCCTGACTTTC.

There are a few counts of this clone. This chain connects TRBV30 to TRBJ2-7; 12 positions agree with TRBD2. CDR3 size: 12 residues. J lost 3 bases, V lost 8 bases, and 2 bases had no gene match. Germline V CDR1 and CDR2: GTSNPN, SVGIG (reference sequence). CDR3 nucleotide sequence: TGTGCCCTAGCGGGGGGGAACTACGAGCAGTACTTC. Translated, it gives CALAGGNYEQYF.

The rearrangement uses TRBV14 and TRBJ2-7; 16 bases align to TRBD2. The germline V gene has CDR1 SGHDN and CDR2 FVKESK. Trimming at V came to 2 bases and at J to 7 bases, leaving 8 bases not matched to a gene. The CDR3 has 17 amino acids. DNA of the CDR3: TGTGCCAGCAGCCAACCTGGGACTAGCGGGAGGGCCGGGGAGCAGTACTTC. It yields the protein CASSQPGTSGRAGEQYF.

About this clone: The same CDR3 arises from other DNA sequences in this sample as well. This rearrangement joins TRBV6-5 to TRBJ2-7; D ambiguous. V was shortened by 5 bases and J by 0 bases, with 5 bases between the two germline ends. Germline values: CDR1 MNHEY, CDR2 SVGAGI. The CDR3 is 12 residues long. The CDR3 region has the DNA TGTGCCAGCAGTCCCAGCTCCTACGAGCAGTACTTC. Encoded protein: CASSPSSYEQYF.

A single count supports this clone. The gene calls are TRBV27 and TRBJ2-3; 7 nucleotides match TRBD2. This CDR3 contains 16 residues. J lost 2 bases, V lost 5 bases, and 10 bases had no gene match. Germline V lookup: CDR1 MNHEY, CDR2 SMNVEV (reference sequence). The CDR3 loop reads CASSGTGGLITDTQYF. CDR3 coding DNA: TGTGCCAGCAGTGGGACGGGAGGACTAATCACAGATACGCAGTATTTT.

The chain uses TRBV27 and TRBJ2-7, with TRBD1 matching over 9 bases. Germline lookup yields CDR1 MNHEY and CDR2 SMNVEV (reference sequence). Losses at the gene ends were 5 bases for V and 4 bases for J; bases not matched to a gene: 9. The CDR3 runs to 15 residues. The CDR3 bases are TGTGCCAGCAGTCCGGCGGGGACAGGGTATTACGAGCAGTACTTC. As protein: CASSPAGTGYYEQYF.

The CDR3 here is CASSPRQGGTEAFF. In DNA, the CDR3 is TGTGCCAGCAGCCCGAGACAGGGTGGGACTGAAGCTTTCTTT. The V gene is TRBV11-2, the J gene TRBJ1-1; 7 nucleotides align to TRBD1. This CDR3 contains 14 residues. Germline CDR1 and CDR2: SGHAT and FQNNGV. The V segment lost 5 bases and the J segment 5 bases; nucleotides outside the gene matches: 8.

This sequence joins TRBV5-1 and TRBJ2-7, with 10 bases lining up with TRBD2. This CDR3 region has 16 residues. V was clipped by 0 bases and J by 4 bases; unmatched bases: 7. The germline CDR1 and CDR2 sequences are SGHRS and YFSETQ. CDR3: CASSLAISGRFYEQYF. In DNA form, the CDR3 reads TGCGCCAGCAGCTTGGCGATTAGCGGGAGGTTTTACGAGCAGTACTTC.

For the CDR3, the DNA is TGTGCCAGCAGGCGGGACAGGAACCGCTCCTACGAGCAGTACTTC. Its translation: CASRRDRNRSYEQYF. V and J are TRBV2 and TRBJ2-7, with TRBD1 matching over 8 bases. CDR1 and CDR2 (germline): SNHLY, FYNNEI. V was clipped by 6 bases and J by 0 bases; unmatched bases: 7. This CDR3 spans 15 amino acids.

There are a few counts of this clone. CDR3 nucleotide sequence: TGCGCCAGCAGCCGCCGGGGGGATTATAATTCACCCCTCCACTTT. Encoded protein: CASSRRGDYNSPLHF. This chain connects TRBV5-1 to TRBJ1-6; D is possibly TRBD1 (5 bases). V lost 4 bases, J lost 4 bases, and 12 bases lay in between. This CDR3 has 15 amino acids. Germline lookup yields CDR1 SGHRS and CDR2 YFSETQ.

The genes are TRBV18 and TRBJ2-5; TRBD1 is a possible D gene (5 bases). Trimming cost V 2 bases and J 1 base, with 11 bases left between them. CDR1 KGHSH and CDR2 LQKENI come from the germline V gene. CDR3 size: 15 residues. CDR3 nucleotides: TGTGCCAGCTCACCAGGTTGGGGCTCCCAAGAGACCCAGTACTTC. Protein: CASSPGWGSQETQYF. Complete variable domain (other parts from reference TRBV18 and TRBJ2-5): NAGVMQNPRHLVRRRGQEARLRCSPMKGHSHVYWYRQLPEEGLKFMVYLQKENIIDESGMPKERFSAEFPKEGPSILRIQQVVRGDSAAYFCASSPGWGSQETQYFGPGTRLLVL.

With respect to this clone: Germline and junction disagree at one end, which may indicate a read error. The chain couples TRBV4-1 to TRBJ2-7; D call uncertain. Germline-derived CDR1 and CDR2 are MGHRA and YSYEKL. The CDR3 runs to 16 residues. The CDR3 reads CASSKEALSKSYVQYF. The CDR3 DNA sequence: TGCGCCAGCAGCAAAGAGGCCCTTTCGAAGTCGTACGTGCAGTACTTC.

The chain is built from TRBV10-3 and TRBJ2-7; 14 nucleotides match TRBD2. V shed 8 bases, J shed 6 bases, and the junction held 0 bases outside the gene matches. The CDR3 runs 12 residues. Germline loops: CDR1 ENHRY, CDR2 SYGVKD. CDR3 sequence reads: CAIGTSGSEQYF. CDR3 nucleotides: TGTGCCATCGGGACTAGCGGGAGCGAGCAGTACTTC.

V gene TRBV27 combines with J gene TRBJ2-7; D remains unclear. CDR3 size: 15 residues. Trimming removed 2 bases from V and 3 bases from J, with 14 bases in between. The germline V gene encodes CDR1 MNHEY and CDR2 SMNVEV (reference sequence). CDR3 sequence (DNA): TGTGCCAGCAGTTTAAAATCAGGTTACAACTACGAGCAGTACTTC. It yields the protein CASSLKSGYNYEQYF.

The chain links TRBV6-5 to TRBJ1-6; D unclear. The CDR3 contains 15 residues. Per germline, CDR1 MNHEY and CDR2 SVGAGI. Trimming removed 7 bases at V and 6 bases at J, with 16 bases between. The CDR3 is CASITEGAINSPLHF. DNA of the CDR3: TGTGCCAGCATTACTGAGGGCGCGATTAATTCACCCCTCCACTTT.

The sample holds one count of this clone. This chain uses TRBV30 with TRBJ2-1; 7 bases are a match to TRBD2. The CDR3 is 15 amino acids. The J segment lost 3 bases and the V segment lost 3 bases, leaving 8 bases of the junction unmatched. Germline V gives CDR1 GTSNPN, CDR2 SVGIG (reference sequence). CDR3 sequence reads: CAWSPGLAVYNEQFF. The CDR3 DNA reads TGTGCCTGGAGCCCTGGCCTAGCGGTCTACAATGAGCAGTTCTTC. Full variable domain (missing parts from reference TRBV30 and TRBJ2-1): SQTIHQWPATLVQPVGSPLSLECTVEGTSNPNLYWYRQAAGRGLQLLFYSVGIGQISSEVPQNLSASRPQDRQFILSSKKLLLSDSGFYLCAWSPGLAVYNEQFFGPGTRLTVL.

Here the CDR3 DNA reads TGTGCCAGCAGCGAAGGGACTAGCGCTTTACCCCCCTACAATGAGCAGTTCTTC. Its protein product is CASSEGTSALPPYNEQFF. The chain combines TRBV9 with TRBJ2-1; 10 nucleotides align to TRBD2. The CDR3 totals 18 residues. Per germline, CDR1 SGDLS and CDR2 YYNGEE. After removal of 3 bases from V and 2 bases from J, the junction contained 11 bases not matched to a gene.

The chain is built from TRBV7-2 and TRBJ2-1; 10 nucleotides agree with TRBD2. This CDR3 has 16 residues. Germline-derived CDR1 and CDR2 are SGHTA and FQGNSA. V lost 6 bases and J lost 8; bases outside the gene matches: 13. The DNA for the CDR3 is TGTGCCAGCAGTCCGACTCGCGCTAGCGGGAGTGATGAGCAGTTCTTC. Its protein product is CASSPTRASGSDEQFF.

V usage is TRBV10-3 and J usage is TRBJ1-3, with D maybe TRBD1 (5 bases). Looked up from germline, CDR1 is ENHRY and CDR2 is SYGVKD. The CDR3 is made up of 14 amino acids. The germline V and J ends were trimmed by 8 bases and 0 bases, with 11 bases remaining between them. The CDR3 coding sequence is TGTGCCATCCAACAGGTTCTCTCTGGAAACACCATATATTTT. This translates into CAIQQVLSGNTIYF.